The sequence of this T cell receptor (beta chain) was determined in a study of CD8 T cells in ankylosing spondylitis. Study results and caveats: There was a TCR beta motif, made of several highly homologous variants, that appeared characteristic of ankylosing spondylitis blood. Disease-linked clones were CD8+ and relatively rare in peripheral blood. Earlier studies detected some motif variants in reactive arthritis synovial fluid and blood.

This clonotype was observed a single time. Antigen specificity is unknown. The V and J ends lost 3 bases and 0 bases respectively, with 8 bases between them. Germline assignment: CDR1 GTSNPN and CDR2 SVGIG (reference sequence). CDR3 length equals 13 residues. Each TCR beta library was made by quantitative 5'-RACE that incorporated molecular barcodes. MiXCR, run by TCRdb on the 5' RACE reads, gives a single entry per CDR3 protein. The profile shows about 100,000 distinct CDR3 sequences, around 24% of them singletons. This receptor was identified in a male donor with ankylosing spondylitis. V gene TRBV30 combines with J gene TRBJ1-2, with D uncertain. Specimen: synovial fluid, either unsorted or a sorted T cell fraction (not recorded which). CDR3 region: CAWRGLANYGYTF. The CDR3, as DNA: TGTGCCTGGAGAGGACTAGCTAACTATGGCTACACCTTC.